This TCR beta chain came from a study of CD8 T cells in ankylosing spondylitis. V lost 3 bases and J 2 bases, leaving 4 bases between the germline ends. CDR3 length equals 12 residues. Germline V gene lookup returns CDR1 ENHRY and CDR2 SYGVKD. The authors made TCR beta libraries by quantitative 5'-RACE with molecular barcodes. TCRdb re-derived calls from the 5' RACE reads in MiXCR, one entry per CDR3 protein. The sample lists 20,000 to 25,000 distinct CDR3 sequences, around 13% occurring once. General observations from the study: Some of the motif variants had earlier been found in reactive arthritis patients' fluid and blood.

Remarks on this clonotype: Its specificity is unknown.

This TCR was recovered from a male donor with ankylosing spondylitis or in good health (not recorded which). The rearrangement joins TRBV10-3 to TRBJ1-2; D not resolved. Sequencing was done on a sample of blood. The CDR3 sequence is CAISDRNYGYTF. The CDR3 bases are TGTGCCATCAGTGACAGGAACTATGGCTACACCTTC.